What follows are 7 T cell receptor beta chains derived from one specimen sequenced in a study of long-term antiretroviral therapy in people with HIV. The libraries were made with immunoSEQ v3.0 at survey level. Profiled with immunoSEQ multiplex PCR; TCRdb holds only in-frame clones, not every one. The sample lists about 7,200 clones; under 85% were seen once. The source was unsorted PBMCs, collected approximately eleven months before starting antiretroviral therapy. The receptors derive from a man aged 40-50 years with HIV.

The V and J genes are TRBV30 and TRBJ2-1; D perhaps matches TRBD1 (5 bases). This CDR3 comprises 13 residues. The ends were cut back, 1 base at V and 3 bases at J, with 7 bases in the middle. The germline V gene encodes CDR1 GTSNPN and CDR2 SVGIG (reference sequence). The CDR3: CAWSEGVYNEQFF. For the CDR3, the DNA is TGTGCCTGGAGTGAAGGGGTCTACAATGAGCAGTTCTTC.

J is TRBJ1-2 and V is TRBV6-1; D call uncertain. CDR3 length: 12 residues. The V and J ends lost 3 bases and 8 bases respectively, with 10 bases between them. In germline, CDR1 is MNHNS, CDR2 SASEGT. The CDR3 sequence is CASSDRYSGYTF. As DNA, the CDR3 is TGTGCCAGCAGTGACAGGTATTCCGGCTACACCTTC.

The CDR3 DNA reads as TGCAGCGTTGAGACGTTGGGACCCGAGACCTACGAGCAGTACTTC. Encoded protein: CSVETLGPETYEQYF. This sequence joins TRBV29-1 and TRBJ2-7; D could derive from TRBD1 or TRBD2 (5 bases each). V lost 3 bases, J lost 2 bases, and 17 bases lay in between. The germline V gene encodes CDR1 SQVTM and CDR2 ANQGSEA. The CDR3 covers 15 residues.

V usage is TRBV9 and J usage is TRBJ1-5, with 7 bases identical to TRBD1. The CDR3 contains 15 residues. CDR1 SGDLS and CDR2 YYNGEE come from the germline V gene. The V segment lost 3 bases and the J segment 1 base; nucleotides outside the gene matches: 4. The CDR3 DNA is TGTGCCAGCAGCGCGCCGGGACAGAGCAATCAGCCCCAGCATTTT. Translation: CASSAPGQSNQPQHF.

This chain joins TRBV5-4 and TRBJ2-6; D remains ambiguous. Germline V gene data show CDR1 as SGHNT and CDR2 as YYREEE (reference sequence). The CDR3 spans 17 residues. The V gene lost 1 base and the J gene lost 0 bases, with 11 bases spanning the gap. The DNA for the CDR3 is TGTGCCAGCAGCTTGTCCCCCCAAAGCTCTGGGGCCAACGTCCTGACTTTC. Encoded protein: CASSLSPQSSGANVLTF.

V gene TRBV4-1 combines with J gene TRBJ2-3, with D possibly TRBD2 on 5 matching bases. V dropped 0 bases and J dropped 6 bases, with 13 bases sitting between them. Per germline, CDR1 MGHRA and CDR2 YSYEKL. The CDR3 totals 15 residues. The CDR3 DNA is TGCGCCAGCAGCCAAGATGATAGCGAGGGTGATACGCAGTATTTT. It codes for CASSQDDSEGDTQYF.

The gene calls are TRBV2 and TRBJ1-5, with a possible D match to TRBD1 (5 bases). CDR3 length equals 12 residues. Germline CDR1 reads SNHLY; CDR2 reads FYNNEI. V was clipped by 8 bases and J by 1 base, with 6 bases between them. CDR3 loop: CASRDSNQPQHF. CDR3 sequence (DNA): TGTGCCAGCCGGGACAGCAATCAGCCCCAGCATTTT.